This T cell receptor beta chain was profiled in a study of control samples from healthy donors and cancer patients. Profiled with immunoSEQ multiplex PCR; TCRdb holds only in-frame clones, not every one. The sample has 70,000 to 100,000 clones, about 87% seen once. The V segment lost 2 bases and the J segment 6 bases; nucleotides outside the gene matches: 11. Germline V CDR1 and CDR2: MDHEN, SYDVKM. This CDR3 contains 17 residues. The chain uses TRBV28 and TRBJ1-5; TRBD1 agrees at 9 bases. The sample comprised PBMCs. This sequence originates from a woman aged 60-70 years with head and neck cancer. CDR3 protein: CASSLGTGTGIFQPQHF. For the CDR3, the DNA is TGTGCCAGCAGTTTAGGCACAGGGACAGGGATATTTCAGCCCCAGCATTTT.